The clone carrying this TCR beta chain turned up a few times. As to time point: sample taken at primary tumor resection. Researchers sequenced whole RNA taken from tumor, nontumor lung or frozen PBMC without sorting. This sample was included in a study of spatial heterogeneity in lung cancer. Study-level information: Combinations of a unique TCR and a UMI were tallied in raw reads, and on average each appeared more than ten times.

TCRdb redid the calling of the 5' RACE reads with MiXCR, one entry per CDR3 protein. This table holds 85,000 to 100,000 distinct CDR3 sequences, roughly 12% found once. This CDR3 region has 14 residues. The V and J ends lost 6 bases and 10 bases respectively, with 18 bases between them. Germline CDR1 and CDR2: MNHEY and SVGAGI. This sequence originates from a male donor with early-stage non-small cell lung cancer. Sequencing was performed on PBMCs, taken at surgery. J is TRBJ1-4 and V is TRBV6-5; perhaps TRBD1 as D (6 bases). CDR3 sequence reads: CASRFGQLGGKLFF. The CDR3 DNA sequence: TGTGCCAGCAGGTTTGGACAGTTAGGAGGAAAACTGTTTTTT.